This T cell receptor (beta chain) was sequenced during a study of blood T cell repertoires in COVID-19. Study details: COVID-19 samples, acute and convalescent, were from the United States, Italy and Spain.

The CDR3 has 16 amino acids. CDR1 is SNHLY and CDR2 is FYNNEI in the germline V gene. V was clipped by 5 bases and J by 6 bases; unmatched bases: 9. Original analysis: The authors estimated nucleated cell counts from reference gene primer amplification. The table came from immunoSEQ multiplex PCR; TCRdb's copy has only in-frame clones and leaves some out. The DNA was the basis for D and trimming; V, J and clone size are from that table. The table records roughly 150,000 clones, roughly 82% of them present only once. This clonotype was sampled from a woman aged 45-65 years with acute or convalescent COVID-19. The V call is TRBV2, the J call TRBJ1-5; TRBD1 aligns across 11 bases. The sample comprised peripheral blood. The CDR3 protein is CASSQELGTGGQPQHF. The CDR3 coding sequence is TGTGCCAGCAGTCAGGAGCTGGGGACAGGGGGTCAGCCCCAGCATTTT.